The 20 T cell receptor beta chains presented below share a single source sample, sequenced in a study of blood T cell repertoires in COVID-19. Repertoires were generated with immunoSEQ multiplex PCR, while TCRdb's copy carries only in-frame clones and drops some. Of 400,000 or so clones in the sample, around 91% were seen once. Material: PBMCs or T cells enriched from blood (not recorded which). Receptors originate from a man aged 18 to 29 who had recovered from COVID-19.

The chain couples TRBV3-1 (or the pseudogene TRBV3-2) to TRBJ1-4; 9 positions agree with TRBD1. Germline CDR1 reads LGHDT; CDR2 reads YNNKEL (reference sequence). The V segment lost 1 base and the J segment 7 bases; nucleotides outside the gene matches: 4. The CDR3 sequence is 15 residues long. The CDR3 reads CASSQGGTGSEKLFF. CDR3 in DNA: TGTGCCAGCAGCCAAGGGGGGACAGGGAGTGAAAAACTGTTTTTT.

The chain links TRBV10-2 to TRBJ2-5, with 13 bases identical to TRBD2. This CDR3 spans 17 amino acids. Per the germline V gene, CDR1 is WSHSY and CDR2 is SAAADI. V was clipped by 7 bases and J by 4 bases; unmatched bases: 12. DNA for the CDR3: TGCGCCAGCATTGGACTAGCGGGGGACAAGTCGAGAGAGACCCAGTACTTC. Amino acids: CASIGLAGDKSRETQYF.

This clone has a single count. A junction boundary mismatches the germline segment, possibly from a read error. The rearrangement uses TRBV7-8 and TRBJ2-2, with D possibly TRBD1 on 6 matching bases. Germline lookup yields CDR1 SGHVS and CDR2 FQNEAQ. CDR3 length: 15 amino acids. The CDR3, as DNA: TGTGCCAGCAGCCTTGGACAGACGAACGCCGGGGAGCTGTTTTTT. It codes for CASSLGQTNAGELFF.

The J gene is TRBJ1-2, the V gene TRBV11-2, with D perhaps TRBD1 (6 bases). The germline V gene has CDR1 SGHAT and CDR2 FQNNGV. The CDR3 sequence is 14 residues long. V was cut by 5 bases and J by 6 bases, with 16 bases left in between. The CDR3 loop is CASSPRGARNGYTF. The CDR3 nucleotides are TGTGCCAGCAGCCCCCGGGGGGCGCGGAATGGCTACACCTTC.

This rearrangement joins TRBV7-8 to TRBJ2-2; TRBD2 is a possible D gene (7 bases). Trimming pared 5 bases from V and 2 bases from J, leaving 15 bases between. The CDR3 runs to 16 residues. In germline, CDR1 is SGHVS, CDR2 FQNEAQ. The CDR3 sequence: CASSPKGGPNTGELFF. The CDR3 nucleotides read TGTGCCAGCAGCCCCAAGGGGGGGCCTAACACCGGGGAGCTGTTTTTT.

This rearrangement joins TRBV24-1 to TRBJ2-6; D not certain. CDR3 length equals 14 residues. CDR1 and CDR2 (germline): KGHDR, SFDVKD. Trimming left V 4 bases short and J 0 bases short, with 3 bases between. The CDR3 region is CATSEHSGANVLTF. CDR3 DNA: TGTGCCACCAGTGAACACTCTGGGGCCAACGTCCTGACTTTC.

The gene calls are TRBV7-3 and TRBJ1-1, with 8 positions matching TRBD1. The CDR3 consists of 15 residues. Germline V lookup: CDR1 SGHTA, CDR2 FQGTGA. With 4 bases clipped from V and 1 base from J, the junction kept 5 bases outside the gene matches. The CDR3 spells CASSSQGQANTEAFF. The CDR3, as DNA: TGTGCCAGCAGCTCACAGGGACAGGCGAACACTGAAGCTTTCTTT. The variable domain in full, with the rest retrieved from reference TRBV7-3 and TRBJ1-1, is GAGVSQTPSNKVTEKGKYVELRCDPISGHTALYWYRQSLGQGPEFLIYFQGTGAADDSGLPNDRFFAVRPEGSVSTLKIQRTERGDSAVYLCASSSQGQANTEAFFGQGTRLTVV.

The rearrangement joins TRBV19 to TRBJ1-2; no reliable D call. Trimming removed 2 bases at V and 3 bases at J, with 16 bases between. Germline V gives CDR1 LNHDA, CDR2 SQIVND (reference sequence). This CDR3 is 16 amino acids long. CDR3 in DNA: TGTGCCAGTAGTATACTTTTCCGGGGATGGGACTATGGCTACACCTTC. This sequence encodes CASSILFRGWDYGYTF.

The J gene is TRBJ1-3, the V gene TRBV7-2; TRBD1 might be the D (5 bases). Germline CDR1 SGHTA, CDR2 FQGNSA. Trimming removed 5 bases at V and 0 bases at J, with 11 bases between. This CDR3 is built from 15 residues. The CDR3 reads CASSPQALSGNTIYF. The DNA of the CDR3 is TGTGCCAGCAGCCCACAGGCTCTCTCTGGAAACACCATATATTTT.

As DNA, the CDR3 is TGTGCCAGCAGTGAAGGCCGGGTCGGTACGTCGCCCCTCCACTTT. Amino acid sequence: CASSEGRVGTSPLHF. The chain uses TRBV2 and TRBJ1-6; D ambiguous. This CDR3 is 15 amino acids long. The V end lost 1 base, the J end lost 13 bases, and 17 bases lay between the germline ends. Germline assignment: CDR1 SNHLY and CDR2 FYNNEI.

The V call is TRBV15, the J call TRBJ2-1, with a weak D call TRBD2 (5 bases). The CDR3 has 13 residues. Germline V CDR1 and CDR2: LNHNV, YYDKDF (reference sequence). Trimming took off 1 base at V and 6 bases at J, with 7 bases between the two ends. The DNA for the CDR3 is TGTGCCACCAGCAGAGTTCGGGGCAATGAGCAGTTCTTC. Translation: CATSRVRGNEQFF.

This clone was observed a handful of times. The CDR3 DNA sequence: TGTGCCAGCAGGTTACAGGGGAGGGACGAAAAACTGTTTTTT. It codes for CASRLQGRDEKLFF. The chain is built from TRBV28 and TRBJ1-4, with TRBD1 identical over 7 bases. In germline, CDR1 is MDHEN, CDR2 SYDVKM. The junction had 9 bases not matched to a gene; V was cut back by 6 bases and J by 8 bases. The CDR3 sequence is 14 residues long.

V is TRBV10-1 and J is TRBJ2-1, with 8 bases that match TRBD2. V was clipped by 3 bases and J by 7 bases; unmatched bases: 8. Germline V gene lookup returns CDR1 WNHNN and CDR2 SYGVQD (reference sequence). The CDR3 is 15 amino acids. CDR3 bases: TGCGCCAGCAGTGAAAATGTGGTAGCGGGAAATGAGCAGTTCTTC. Translated, it gives CASSENVVAGNEQFF.

This chain links TRBV3-1 (or the pseudogene TRBV3-2) with TRBJ1-1; TRBD1 matches 8 bases. The J segment lost 4 bases and the V segment lost 4 bases, leaving 5 bases of the junction unmatched. The V gene's germline CDR1 is LGHDT and CDR2 YNNKEL (reference sequence). The CDR3 is 14 amino acids. The DNA for the CDR3 is TGTGCCAGCAGCCTAGGACAGGGTACCACTGAAGCTTTCTTT. Translated, it gives CASSLGQGTTEAFF.

V is TRBV29-1 and J is TRBJ1-2; D is unresolved. Germline V lookup: CDR1 SQVTM, CDR2 ANQGSEA. V was pared by 1 base and J by 1 base, with 7 bases between. The CDR3 loop spans 13 amino acids. The CDR3: CSVEGLGNYGYTF. CDR3 nucleotides: TGCAGCGTTGAAGGTCTAGGTAACTATGGCTACACCTTC.

The chain recombines TRBV28 with TRBJ1-2; TRBD1 matches 9 bases. This CDR3 comprises 13 residues. Germline CDR1 reads MDHEN; CDR2 reads SYDVKM. J gave up 8 bases and V 2 bases, and 3 bases lay outside the gene matches. In nucleotides, the CDR3 is TGTGCCAGCAGTTTAACAGGGGGCTTGGGCTACACCTTC. Translation: CASSLTGGLGYTF.

The gene calls are TRBV7-2 and TRBJ2-1, with D hard to call. The CDR3 spans 14 residues. The germline V and J ends were trimmed by 1 base and 4 bases, with 8 bases remaining between them. Germline assignment: CDR1 SGHTA and CDR2 FQGNSA. The CDR3 DNA reads as TGTGCCAGCAGCTTAGTTGCGCGGTACAATGAGCAGTTCTTC. Its protein is CASSLVARYNEQFF. The full variable domain, completed using reference TRBV7-2 and TRBJ2-1, is GAGVSQSPSNKVTEKGKDVELRCDPISGHTALYWYRQSLGQGLEFLIYFQGNSAPDKSGLPSDRFSAERTGGSVSTLTIQRTQQEDSAVYLCASSLVARYNEQFFGPGTRLTVL.

The chain has TRBV27 and TRBJ2-3; 13 bases line up with TRBD2. The CDR3 is made up of 19 amino acids. J lost 2 bases, V lost 3 bases, and 11 bases had no gene match. Germline values: CDR1 MNHEY, CDR2 SMNVEV (reference sequence). This chain's CDR3 is CASSFRQLAGGPSTDTQYF. In DNA form, the CDR3 reads TGTGCCAGCAGTTTCCGACAACTAGCGGGAGGGCCCTCCACAGATACGCAGTATTTT.

This sequence joins TRBV20-1 and TRBJ1-3; a weak D match, TRBD1 (5 bases). Trimming took off 1 base at V and 8 bases at J, with 6 bases between the two ends. Germline-derived CDR1 and CDR2 are DFQATT and SNEGSKA (reference sequence). This CDR3 is built from 11 residues. In nucleotides, the CDR3 is TGCAGTGCTAGAGCAGGGTACACCATATATTTT. Translation gives CSARAGYTIYF.

The V and J genes are TRBV27 and TRBJ1-2; 7 bases are a match to TRBD1. After removal of 6 bases from V and 5 bases from J, the junction contained 6 bases not matched to a gene. Germline V CDR1 and CDR2: MNHEY, SMNVEV (reference sequence). CDR3 size: 13 residues. The DNA of the CDR3 is TGTGCCAGCAGCCGAAGGGACAGATATGGCTACACCTTC. Translated: CASSRRDRYGYTF.